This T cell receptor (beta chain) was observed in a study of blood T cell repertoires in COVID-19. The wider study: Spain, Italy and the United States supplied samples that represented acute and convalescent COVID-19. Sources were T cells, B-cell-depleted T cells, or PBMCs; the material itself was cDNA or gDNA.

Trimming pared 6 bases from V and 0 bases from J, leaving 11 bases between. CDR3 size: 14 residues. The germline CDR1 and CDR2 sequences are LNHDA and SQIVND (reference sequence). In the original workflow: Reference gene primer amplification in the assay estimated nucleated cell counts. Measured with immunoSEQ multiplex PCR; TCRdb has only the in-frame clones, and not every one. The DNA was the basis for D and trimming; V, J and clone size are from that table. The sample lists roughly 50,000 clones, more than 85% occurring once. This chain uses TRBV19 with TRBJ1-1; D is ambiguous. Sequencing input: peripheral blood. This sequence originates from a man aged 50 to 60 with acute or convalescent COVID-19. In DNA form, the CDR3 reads TGTGCCAGTAGCAGGTCCCGGATGAACACTGAAGCTTTCTTT. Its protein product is CASSRSRMNTEAFF.